The next 7 T cell receptor beta chains were all read from a single sample in a study of lymphopenia after photon versus proton radiotherapy. Clones were read by immunoSEQ multiplex PCR, and TCRdb kept only the in-frame ones, dropping some. The data show around 27,000 clones, around nine tenths seen once. The sample was peripheral blood, taken from a patient treated with photon-based radiotherapy. The receptor set was obtained from a woman aged 45-65 years with cholangiocarcinoma.

The chain links TRBV29-1 to TRBJ1-2; possibly TRBD1 for D (5 bases). Trimming left V 4 bases short and J 8 bases short, with 14 bases between. The CDR3 spans 12 residues. Germline CDR1 and CDR2: SQVTM and ANQGSEA. This CDR3 reads CSVGDLGEGYTF. In DNA form, the CDR3 reads TGCAGCGTTGGGGACCTGGGGGAAGGCTACACCTTC.

In this sample, this clone turned up once. At one end, the junction sequence differs from germline, possibly due to a read error. The V and J genes are TRBV12-5 and TRBJ2-1; no clear D. This CDR3 has 12 residues. Germline CDR1 is LGHNT and CDR2 is FRNRAP. The CDR3 is CASVVGYIEQFF. The CDR3 DNA sequence: TGTGCTAGTGTCGTGGGGTACATTGAGCAGTTCTTC.

The sample holds one count of this clone. This chain connects TRBV11-2 to TRBJ1-4; D is possibly TRBD1 (5 bases). There are 14 residues in the CDR3. Germline V gives CDR1 SGHAT, CDR2 FQNNGV. Trimming stripped 0 bases from V and 7 bases from J, with 9 bases between. CDR3 in amino acids: CASSLDPGGEKLFF. The CDR3 nucleotides read TGTGCCAGCAGCTTAGATCCGGGGGGTGAAAAACTGTTTTTT.

The chain couples TRBV30 to TRBJ1-1; D remains ambiguous. Germline V CDR1 and CDR2: GTSNPN, SVGIG (reference sequence). CDR3 length: 12 residues. The V and J ends lost 0 bases and 1 base respectively, with 3 bases between them. CDR3 DNA sequence: TGTGCCTGGAGTGTGGGGAACACTGAAGCTTTCTTT. Protein sequence: CAWSVGNTEAFF.

The V gene is TRBV18, the J gene TRBJ1-1, with D perhaps matching TRBD1 (6 bases). Trimming removed 4 bases from V and 6 bases from J, with 12 bases in between. This CDR3 contains 13 residues. CDR1 is KGHSH and CDR2 is LQKENI in the germline V gene. CDR3 nucleotides: TGTGCCAGCTCACTCGGGGGGCAAGCTGAAGCTTTCTTT. Its protein is CASSLGGQAEAFF.

The genes are TRBV5-6 and TRBJ1-1; 9 bases match TRBD1. From germline, CDR1 is SGHDT and CDR2 YYEEEE. V lost 4 bases to trimming and J lost 1 base; unmatched junction nucleotides: 8. There are 16 residues in the CDR3. The CDR3 sequence is CASSTWTGARNTEAFF. CDR3 in DNA: TGTGCCAGCAGCACATGGACAGGGGCGAGGAACACTGAAGCTTTCTTT.

The V gene is TRBV10-3, the J gene TRBJ2-7; the D gene is possibly TRBD2 (5 bases). CDR1 is ENHRY and CDR2 is SYGVKD in the germline V gene. V lost 4 bases, J lost 0 bases, and 10 bases lay in between. This CDR3 has 14 residues. The CDR3 here is CAISAGNPSYEQYF. CDR3 sequence (DNA): TGTGCCATCAGTGCCGGGAACCCCTCCTACGAGCAGTACTTC.